Listed here are 13 T cell receptor beta chains from one sample, sequenced in a study of CD8 T cells in ankylosing spondylitis. TCRdb reanalysed the 5' RACE reads using MiXCR and keeps one entry per CDR3 protein. This table holds tens of thousands of distinct CDR3 sequences, about 5.2% found once. Sequencing was done on a sample of blood, either unsorted or a sorted T cell fraction (not recorded which). Receptors originate from a male donor with ankylosing spondylitis or in good health (not recorded which).

This clonotype was seen ten or more times. J is TRBJ1-6 and V is TRBV29-1; 8 bases agree with TRBD1. Losses at the gene ends were 7 bases for V and 8 bases for J; bases not matched to a gene: 7. CDR1 is SQVTM, CDR2 ANQGSEA, per germline. The CDR3 totals 13 residues. CDR3 bases: TGCAGCGCCCGGACAGGGACGGATTCACCCCTCCACTTT. The encoded protein is CSARTGTDSPLHF.

This clonotype was counted at least ten times. The chain links TRBV12-3 or TRBV12-4 to TRBJ2-2; D is uncertain. This CDR3 is 13 amino acids long. The germline V and J ends were trimmed by 6 bases and 2 bases, with 7 bases remaining between them. The CDR3 bases are TGTGCCAGCAGCCCTCATAACACCGGGGAGCTGTTTTTT. This sequence encodes CASSPHNTGELFF.

This clonotype has ten or more counts. The chain uses TRBV29-1 and TRBJ2-3, with TRBD1 matching over 9 bases. V shed 3 bases and J 6 bases; nucleotides not matched to a gene: 4. The CDR3 has 13 amino acids. Germline CDR1 SQVTM, CDR2 ANQGSEA. The CDR3 DNA is TGCAGCGTTGAGGGGACAGGGCAGGATACGCAGTATTTT. This gives the protein CSVEGTGQDTQYF.

This clonotype was found many times. The chain carries TRBV10-3 and TRBJ1-3, with D perhaps TRBD1 (6 bases). Trimming left V 6 bases short and J 0 bases short, with 18 bases between. The CDR3 consists of 17 residues. From germline, CDR1 is ENHRY and CDR2 SYGVKD. As DNA, the CDR3 is TGTGCCATCAGCGCTTCGCCAACAGGGAGCTCTGGAAACACCATATATTTT. This encodes CAISASPTGSSGNTIYF.

Ten or more counts support this clonotype. The rearrangement uses TRBV25-1 and TRBJ2-7, with TRBD1 matching over 9 bases. Germline V lookup: CDR1 MGHDK, CDR2 SYGVNS. CDR3 length: 14 residues. J gave up 2 bases and V 3 bases, and 2 bases lay outside the gene matches. In DNA, the CDR3 is TGTGCCAGCAGTGAGACAGGGGGTACCTACGAGCAGTACTTC. Translation: CASSETGGTYEQYF.

This clonotype was detected many times. This chain connects TRBV12-3 or TRBV12-4 to TRBJ1-4; D possibly corresponds to TRBD1 (6 bases). The CDR3 consists of 14 residues. The ends were cut back, 8 bases at V and 2 bases at J, with 12 bases in the middle. As DNA, the CDR3 is TGTGCCAGCGTAAAGGGGGGCACTAATGAAAAACTGTTTTTT. Encoded protein: CASVKGGTNEKLFF.

This clonotype has ten or more counts. The chain links TRBV10-3 to TRBJ2-3, with TRBD2 identical over 7 bases. The V gene's germline CDR1 is ENHRY and CDR2 SYGVKD. V gave up 7 bases and J gave up 2 bases; unmatched junction bases: 3. The CDR3 has 13 amino acids. The CDR3 sequence: CAIKGLPTDTQYF. DNA for the CDR3: TGTGCCATCAAGGGACTACCCACAGATACGCAGTATTTT.

This clonotype was seen at least ten times. The chain recombines TRBV12-3 or TRBV12-4 with TRBJ2-1, with a possible D match to TRBD2 (5 bases). The ends were cut back, 8 bases at V and 8 bases at J, with 16 bases in the middle. CDR3 length equals 13 residues. Here the CDR3 reads CASQRGLRDEQFF. The CDR3, as DNA: TGTGCCAGCCAAAGAGGACTTAGAGATGAGCAGTTCTTC.

This clonotype was seen many times. The V call is TRBV12-3 or TRBV12-4, the J call TRBJ2-1; 7 positions agree with TRBD1. V lost 3 bases to trimming and J lost 0 bases; unmatched junction nucleotides: 5. This CDR3 comprises 16 residues. CDR3 residues: CASSFRQGDSYNEQFF. DNA for the CDR3: TGTGCCAGCAGTTTTAGACAGGGTGACTCCTACAATGAGCAGTTCTTC.

This clonotype has ten or more counts. Here the CDR3 reads CSARDSGSGNTIYF. CDR3 DNA sequence: TGCAGTGCTAGAGACTCAGGCTCTGGAAACACCATATATTTT. This rearrangement joins TRBV20-1 to TRBJ1-3, with D uncertain. The CDR3 spans 14 residues. Trimming pared 0 bases from V and 0 bases from J, leaving 6 bases between. Germline V lookup: CDR1 DFQATT, CDR2 SNEGSKA (reference sequence).

Many counts were recorded for this clonotype. The chain is built from TRBV3-1 and TRBJ1-2, with 7 bases lining up with TRBD1. Germline trimming cut 5 bases from V and 4 bases from J; bases unmatched to any gene: 7. The CDR3 contains 14 residues. Germline CDR1 and CDR2: LGHDT and YNNKEL (reference sequence). CDR3 in amino acids: CASSEGTAGYGYTF. DNA for the CDR3: TGTGCCAGCAGCGAAGGGACAGCGGGCTATGGCTACACCTTC.

Many counts were recorded for this clonotype. V is TRBV10-1 and J is TRBJ2-2, with TRBD1 as a possible D gene (6 bases). Germline V gene lookup returns CDR1 WNHNN and CDR2 SYGVQD (reference sequence). CDR3 length: 15 residues. Trimming stripped 4 bases from V and 4 bases from J, with 13 bases between. CDR3 nucleotide sequence: TGCGCCAGCAGTGTGTCACAGGGCGGCACCGGGGAGCTGTTTTTT. Translating it yields CASSVSQGGTGELFF.

This clonotype was recorded at least ten times. This chain uses TRBV5-1 with TRBJ2-7; 9 bases fit TRBD1. From germline, CDR1 is SGHRS and CDR2 YFSETQ. The CDR3 contains 15 residues. V was clipped by 4 bases and J by 5 bases; unmatched bases: 10. As DNA, the CDR3 is TGCGCCAGCAGCGGGACAGGGAGTACCAAGGACGAGCAGTACTTC. It is translated as CASSGTGSTKDEQYF.